This T cell receptor beta chain stems from a study of T-cell reconstitution after alpha-beta-depleted transplantation in children. Study-wide results and limits: Surviving recipient cells, namely T cells and thymic progenitors, were the source of high day-60 TCRbeta diversity in some patients. T-cell numbers and diversity one year post-transplant derived largely from freshly generated T cells. Expanded graft clones, several hundred of them, were reportedly the source of alpha-beta T cells about two months after transplant.

This clonotype was seen ten or more times. What it binds is not known. The ends were cut back, 7 bases at V and 0 bases at J, with 12 bases in the middle. The CDR3 extends over 15 amino acids. Germline V gene sequence: CDR1 SGHTA, CDR2 FQGTGA. TCRbeta library construction was performed incorporating unique molecular identifiers. TCRdb reprocessed the PCR reads via MiXCR and lists one record per CDR3 protein. The sample lists 220,000 or so distinct CDR3 sequences; 8.2% were seen once. This specimen was PBMCs, mostly from graft donor cells, taken 180 days after TCRalphabeta/CD19-depleted stem cell transplant. The source of this sequence is a male patient aged 10 to 17 who had a stem cell transplant for acute lymphoblastic leukemia, so the T cells may come from the graft donor. The chain has TRBV7-3 and TRBJ2-2; D tentatively fits TRBD1 or TRBD2 (5 bases each). The CDR3 DNA is TGTGCCAGCACCAAAGGGACGGCGAACACCGGGGAGCTGTTTTTT. Translation: CASTKGTANTGELFF.